Here is one T cell receptor (beta chain) with its context. Its antigen target is currently unknown. Within one base of it there is no much larger clone, and no base qualities were kept. This sample is drawn from a study of blood T cell repertoires in COVID-19 (dated by TCRdb to about 2020). Regarding the complete study: Collaborator samples came from the United States, Italy and Spain and covered acute and convalescent phases of COVID-19. The prospective study material was composed of cDNA or gDNA derived from T cells, B-cell-depleted T cells, or PBMCs. Deeply sampled blood TCRbeta repertoires from subjects exposed to, actively infected with, or recovered from COVID-19 were included in the dataset. The repertoires were made available in a free public database intended to serve as a resource for research on the immune response to SARS-CoV-2. The samples were drawn from two sources: the first 160 participants of the ongoing ImmuneRACE study, and 1,200 or so subjects contributed by 6 global collaborators. Nearly every sample came with metadata listing a de-identified subject ID, COVID-19 status, age in years and sex. Where available, HLA class I and class II types were taken from metadata supplied by the sample provider and were not determined by assay-based typing.

Participants in the prospective study were enrolled through a virtual design, were aged roughly 18 to 100 years, and lived in approximately 25 United States geographic areas. To assign participants to cohorts, the prospective study relied on clinical history that participants themselves reported in a screening survey and a study questionnaire. Recovered participants in ImmuneRACE Cohort 3 were defined as having two consecutive negative NP/OP PCR tests, clearance from a healthcare professional, or resolution of symptoms. In the prospective study, mobile phlebotomists collected whole blood, serum and a nasopharyngeal or oropharyngeal swab from each participant. Over a roughly 2-month period, participants in the prospective study had the option of providing additional blood draws and questionnaires. Before DNA extraction, blood samples from the prospective study were shipped at room temperature or frozen.

TCRbeta CDR3 regions were amplified from genomic DNA using the immunoSEQ Assay, a bias-controlled multiplex PCR. On the authors' methods: The number of nucleated cells in each sample was estimated from the amplification of reference gene primers within the assay. To quantify the absolute abundance of each unique TCRbeta CDR3 rearrangement, sequence reads were collapsed and filtered. For each sample, productive Simpson clonality was calculated by taking the square root of Simpson's diversity index across productive rearrangements. In its TCRdb copy, this immuneACCESS table keeps in-frame sequences only and misses some clones. Where compared with another copy, unresolved V genes explain less than half of these, and the others have no known cause. V and J calls and clone size are as listed in that table; D and trimming were resolved from the DNA. The sample profile shows some 160,000 clones; approximately 90% of them were found once. The top ten clonotypes cover less than 8% of the sample.

Study-wide findings and limitations: Clinical and demographic metadata were provided uncurated, with the amount varying by source and participant.

From cysteine to phenylalanine, the CDR3 is 18 amino acids long. Only CDR3 DNA remains: 54 bases, in frame from the first base. From V the trimming removes 0 bases and from J it removes 6 bases, while the gene matches leave 10 bases of the junction unaccounted for. The germline V gene (reference sequence) specifies SGHNT as CDR1 and YYREEE as CDR2. The sequence was obtained from a woman in her 50s who had recovered from COVID-19. The sample comprised PBMCs or T cells enriched from blood (not recorded which). The chain employs TRBV5-4 and TRBJ2-3; 13 central nucleotides agree with TRBD2. The nucleotide sequence is given as TGTGCCAGCAGCTTGGGCACCACCGGGACTAGCGGGGACGATACGCAGTATTTT. It is translated as CASSLGTTGTSGDDTQYF. The CDR3 plus the reference TRBV5-4 and TRBJ2-3 genes for the other parts give the full variable domain: ETGVTQSPTHLIKTRGQQVTLRCSSQSGHNTVSWYQQALGQGPQFIFQYYREEENGRGNFPPRFSGLQFPNYSSELNVNALELDDSALYLCASSLGTTGTSGDDTQYFGPGTRLTVL.